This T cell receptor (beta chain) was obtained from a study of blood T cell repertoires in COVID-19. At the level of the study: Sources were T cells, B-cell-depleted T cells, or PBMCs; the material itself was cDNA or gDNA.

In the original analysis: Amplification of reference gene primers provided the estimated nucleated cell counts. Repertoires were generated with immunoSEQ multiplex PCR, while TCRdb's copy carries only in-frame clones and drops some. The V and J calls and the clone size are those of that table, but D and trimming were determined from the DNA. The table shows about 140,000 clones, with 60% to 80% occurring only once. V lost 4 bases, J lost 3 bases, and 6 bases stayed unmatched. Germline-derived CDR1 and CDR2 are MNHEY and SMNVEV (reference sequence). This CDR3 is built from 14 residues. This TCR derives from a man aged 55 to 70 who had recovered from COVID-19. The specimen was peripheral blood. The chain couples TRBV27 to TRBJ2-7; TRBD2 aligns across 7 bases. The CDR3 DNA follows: TGTGCCAGCAGTTCCCGCGGGGGAGGCTACGAGCAGTACTTC. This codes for CASSSRGGGYEQYF.